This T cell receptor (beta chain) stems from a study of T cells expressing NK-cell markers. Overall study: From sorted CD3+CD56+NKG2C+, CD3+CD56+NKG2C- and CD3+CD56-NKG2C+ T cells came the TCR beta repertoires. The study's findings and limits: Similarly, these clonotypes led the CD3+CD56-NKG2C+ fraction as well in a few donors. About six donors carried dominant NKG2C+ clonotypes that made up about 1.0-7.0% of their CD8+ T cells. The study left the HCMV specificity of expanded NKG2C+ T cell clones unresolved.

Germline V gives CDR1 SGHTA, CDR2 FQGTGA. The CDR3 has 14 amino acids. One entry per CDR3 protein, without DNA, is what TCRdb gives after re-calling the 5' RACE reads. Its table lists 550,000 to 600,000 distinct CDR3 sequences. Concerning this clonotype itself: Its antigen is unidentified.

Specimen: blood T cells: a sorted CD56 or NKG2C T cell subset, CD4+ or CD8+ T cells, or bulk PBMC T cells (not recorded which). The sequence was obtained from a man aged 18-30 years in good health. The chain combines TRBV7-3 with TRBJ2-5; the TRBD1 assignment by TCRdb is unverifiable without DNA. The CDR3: CASSFDRVEETQYF. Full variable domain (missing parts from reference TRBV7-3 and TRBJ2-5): GAGVSQTPSNKVTEKGKYVELRCDPISGHTALYWYRQSLGQGPEFLIYFQGTGAADDSGLPNDRFFAVRPEGSVSTLKIQRTERGDSAVYLCASSFDRVEETQYFGPGTRLLVL.